These T cell receptor beta chains were read from a single sample in a study of T cell responses to AZD1222 COVID-19 vaccine. Repertoires were generated with immunoSEQ multiplex PCR, while TCRdb's copy carries only in-frame clones and drops some. The table lists about 120,000 clones, around nine tenths of them singletons. Sequencing used peripheral blood, obtained on day 0 of AZD1222 vaccination. The receptors derive from an adult in good health. CDR3s include the opening cysteine and the closing phenylalanine or tryptophan. The D gene is left open where the match is weak. Size tells how often a clone was seen (once, few, many) or the class of an expanded clone, and some rows leave it out.

clone_size,v_call,d_call,j_call,cdr3_length,cdr3_aa,cdr3_nt
once,TRBV7-2,NA,TRBJ1-6,15,CASSGPFGGNSPLHF,TGTGCCAGCAGCGGACCGTTCGGCGGTAATTCACCCCTCCACTTT
NA,TRBV10-1,NA,TRBJ1-4,15,CASGWEGGRYEKLFF,TGCGCCAGCGGCTGGGAAGGGGGGCGTTATGAAAAACTGTTTTTT
NA,TRBV24-1,NA,TRBJ1-5,14,CAIDRDTSNQPQHF,TGTGCCATCGACCGGGACACTAGCAATCAGCCCCAGCATTTT
NA,TRBV2,TRBD1,TRBJ1-2,15,CASSDSGQPVYGYTF,TGTGCCAGCAGTGACTCGGGACAGCCCGTCTATGGCTACACCTTC
once,TRBV6-6,NA,TRBJ1-2,14,CASSLTGQNYGYTF,TGTGCCAGCAGTTTAACCGGACAGAACTATGGCTACACCTTC
NA,TRBV19,NA,TRBJ1-1,15,CASTLGQAPNTEAFF,TGTGCCAGTACTCTGGGGCAGGCCCCGAACACTGAAGCTTTCTTT
NA,TRBV11-3,NA,TRBJ2-5,13,CASSPGGGETQYF,TGTGCCAGCAGCCCGGGTGGGGGGGAGACCCAGTACTTC
NA,TRBV5-1,NA,TRBJ2-3,14,CASSLVGSTDTQYF,TGCGCCAGCAGCTTGGTTGGCAGCACAGATACGCAGTATTTT
NA,TRBV30,NA,TRBJ1-6,12,CAWAGWRSPLHF,TGTGCCTGGGCAGGGTGGCGTTCACCCCTCCACTTT
NA,TRBV7-8,TRBD1,TRBJ1-1,15,CASSRDRVEDTEAFF,TGTGCCAGCAGCCGGGACAGGGTGGAGGACACTGAAGCTTTCTTT
NA,TRBV4-1,NA,TRBJ1-1,15,CASSHIQGYLAEAFF,TGCGCCAGCAGCCATATACAGGGTTATCTGGCTGAAGCTTTCTTT
once,TRBV5-1,NA,TRBJ1-4,11,CASSPGEKLFF,TGCGCCAGCAGCCCCGGAGAAAAACTGTTTTTT
NA,TRBV7-2,NA,TRBJ1-2,16,CASSLIGRGGKYGYTF,TGTGCCAGCAGCTTAATAGGGAGGGGAGGAAAGTATGGCTACACCTTC
NA,TRBV27,TRBD2,TRBJ2-1,15,CASRGSGLYYNEQFF,TGTGCCAGCAGGGGGTCGGGACTATACTACAATGAGCAGTTCTTC
NA,TRBV4-1,NA,TRBJ1-1,15,CASSPKPGMMTEAFF,TGCGCCAGCAGCCCGAAACCGGGGATGATGACTGAAGCTTTCTTT
NA,TRBV6-5,NA,TRBJ1-1,14,CASSYSVVGTEAFF,TGTGCCAGCAGTTACTCAGTAGTGGGCACTGAAGCTTTCTTT
NA,TRBV19,TRBD1,TRBJ1-2,15,CASSIPGQGRGGYTF,TGTGCCAGTAGTATCCCAGGACAGGGTCGAGGTGGCTACACCTTC
NA,TRBV4-1,TRBD1,TRBJ1-3,15,CASSQVYRGRNTIYF,TGCGCCAGCAGCCAAGTTTACAGGGGGAGAAACACCATATATTTT
NA,TRBV18,NA,TRBJ2-1,15,CASSSSRGLGNEQFF,TGTGCCAGCTCATCCAGCAGGGGATTAGGCAATGAGCAGTTCTTC
NA,TRBV6-5,NA,TRBJ1-6,14,CASSPVKGNSPLHF,TGTGCCAGCAGCCCCGTAAAAGGAAATTCACCCCTCCACTTT
NA,TRBV20-1,NA,TRBJ2-1,19,CSASTPLESASSSYNEQFF,TGCAGTGCTAGTACCCCTCTAGAGTCGGCGAGCAGCTCCTACAATGAGCAGTTCTTC
NA,TRBV18,NA,TRBJ2-1,16,CASSPISRGAYNEQFF,TGTGCCAGCTCACCTATTTCCAGGGGAGCCTACAATGAGCAGTTCTTC
NA,TRBV10-2,NA,TRBJ2-2,13,CASSELHTGELFF,TGCGCCAGCAGTGAACTTCACACCGGGGAGCTGTTTTTT
NA,TRBV7-8,TRBD2,TRBJ2-4,18,CASSLFSLGGTRWNIQYF,TGTGCCAGCAGCTTATTCAGTCTGGGGGGGACTCGGTGGAACATTCAGTACTTC
NA,TRBV9,NA,TRBJ1-3,13,CASSPKRGNTIYF,TGTGCCAGCAGCCCGAAGAGAGGAAACACCATATATTTT
few,TRBV5-1,TRBD2,TRBJ2-3,16,CASSQRAGGLTDTQYF,TGCGCCAGCAGCCAAAGGGCGGGGGGGCTCACAGATACGCAGTATTTT
NA,TRBV21-1,NA,TRBJ1-2,17,CASSTTWDPHSVDGYTF,TGTGCCAGCAGCACTACTTGGGATCCACACAGCGTAGATGGCTACACCTTC
NA,TRBV2,TRBD1,TRBJ1-1,15,CASSDPGQGNTEAFF,TGTGCCAGCAGTGACCCGGGACAGGGGAACACTGAAGCTTTCTTT
NA,TRBV7-6,NA,TRBJ1-1,15,CASSLPGGTGAEAFF,TGTGCCAGCAGCTTACCGGGAGGTACTGGCGCTGAAGCTTTCTTT
NA,TRBV7-9,TRBD1,TRBJ1-2,14,CASSFWGQVVSYTF,TGTGCCAGCAGCTTTTGGGGACAGGTCGTGAGCTACACCTTC
NA,TRBV20-1,NA,TRBJ1-1,11,CSARQGFEAFF,TGCAGTGCTAGACAGGGGTTTGAAGCTTTCTTT
NA,TRBV7-3,NA,TRBJ1-3,14,CASSLTGSGNTIYF,TGTGCCAGCAGCTTAACCGGATCTGGAAACACCATATATTTT
NA,TRBV2,NA,TRBJ1-2,14,CASSEVRGIYGYTF,TGTGCCAGCAGTGAGGTGAGGGGGATCTATGGCTACACCTTC
NA,TRBV5-1,NA,TRBJ1-1,11,CASSLGGLAFF,TGCGCCAGCAGCCTCGGGGGGTTGGCTTTCTTT
NA,TRBV2,NA,TRBJ1-5,14,CASSSLYSNQPQHF,TGTGCCAGCAGTTCCTTGTATAGCAATCAGCCCCAGCATTTT
NA,TRBV30,NA,TRBJ2-3,17,CAWTLGSRHISTDTQYF,TGTGCCTGGACCCTCGGGAGCAGGCATATTAGCACAGATACGCAGTATTTT
NA,TRBV6-5,NA,TRBJ1-6,13,CASSYVNNSPLHF,TGTGCCAGCAGTTACGTCAATAATTCACCCCTCCACTTT
NA,TRBV5-1,NA,TRBJ2-5,15,CASSLGWAQQETQYF,TGCGCCAGCAGCTTGGGTTGGGCTCAACAAGAGACCCAGTACTTC
NA,TRBV5-4,NA,TRBJ1-2,13,CASSLGGNYGYTF,TGTGCCAGCAGCTTGGGCGGCAACTATGGCTACACCTTC
NA,TRBV6-5,NA,TRBJ1-1,15,CASIRGPDMNTEAFF,TGTGCCAGCATCCGGGGACCAGACATGAACACTGAAGCTTTCTTT
NA,TRBV3-1/TRBV3-2,NA,TRBJ1-6,14,CASSQGGRDSPLHF,TGTGCCAGCAGCCAAGGGGGTAGGGATTCACCCCTCCACTTT
NA,TRBV19,TRBD1,TRBJ1-2,13,CATTLDRDYGYTF,TGTGCCACCACTCTTGACAGGGACTATGGCTACACCTTC
NA,TRBV6-1,TRBD1,TRBJ1-5,14,CASSTSGGNQPQHF,TGTGCCAGCAGTACTTCAGGGGGGAATCAGCCCCAGCATTTT
NA,TRBV2,TRBD2,TRBJ2-5,15,CASSPLSGMGETQYF,TGTGCCAGCAGCCCCCTTAGCGGGATGGGGGAGACCCAGTACTTC
NA,TRBV11-2,NA,TRBJ2-7,15,CASSLSGGPSYEQYF,TGTGCCAGCAGCTTAAGTGGGGGCCCGTCCTACGAGCAGTACTTC
NA,TRBV27,NA,TRBJ1-4,15,CASSSMGATNEKLFF,TGTGCCAGCAGCTCCATGGGGGCAACTAATGAAAAACTGTTTTTT
NA,TRBV7-3,NA,TRBJ1-6,15,CASSLSHGSNSPLHF,TGTGCCAGCAGCTTATCCCACGGTAGTAATTCACCCCTCCACTTT
once,TRBV9,TRBD2,TRBJ2-1,16,CASSVDSGRAGNEQFF,TGTGCCAGCAGCGTAGATAGCGGGAGGGCCGGCAATGAGCAGTTCTTC
NA,TRBV11-3,NA,TRBJ1-1,19,CASSLGLLGGRKANTEAFF,TGTGCCAGCAGCTTAGGCCTCCTGGGGGGGAGGAAGGCGAACACTGAAGCTTTCTTT
NA,TRBV7-6,TRBD2,TRBJ2-2,14,CASSFLAGTGELFF,TGTGCCAGCAGCTTCCTAGCGGGGACCGGGGAGCTGTTTTTT
once,TRBV19,TRBD1,TRBJ1-4,15,CASSGQGATNEKLFF,TGTGCCAGTTCTGGACAGGGAGCAACTAATGAAAAACTGTTTTTT
NA,TRBV5-1,NA,TRBJ2-5,11,CASSGQETQYF,TGCGCCAGCAGCGGACAAGAGACCCAGTACTTC